The sequence of this T cell receptor beta chain was determined in a study of blood T cell repertoires in COVID-19. Study details: Researchers got acute and convalescent COVID-19 samples from the United States, Italy and Spain. The analysed material was cDNA or gDNA that came from T cells, B-cell-depleted T cells, or PBMCs.

Those enrolled in Seattle joined during active infection and were followed longitudinally afterward. In its sample, this clone was seen once. The same CDR3 arises from other DNA sequences in this sample as well. As originally analysed: Estimation of nucleated cell counts relied on the amplification of reference gene primers. Repertoires were generated with immunoSEQ multiplex PCR, while TCRdb's copy carries only in-frame clones and drops some. The V and J calls and clone size were taken over from that table, and D and trimming were inferred from the DNA. The table has some 320,000 clones, around nine tenths seen once; the top ten hold 8.5% to 14%. The TCR was taken from a woman aged 25 to 45 with COVID-19, enrolled during active disease. The sequenced sample consisted of peripheral blood.

The CDR3 reads CATSDLRGYTF. In DNA form, the CDR3 reads TGTGCCACCAGTGATTTGCGGGGCTACACCTTC. V gene TRBV24-1 combines with J gene TRBJ1-2; D is uncertain. This CDR3 has 11 amino acids. The V end was cut by 0 bases, the J end by 8 bases, with 3 bases between. The germline CDR1 and CDR2 sequences are KGHDR and SFDVKD.